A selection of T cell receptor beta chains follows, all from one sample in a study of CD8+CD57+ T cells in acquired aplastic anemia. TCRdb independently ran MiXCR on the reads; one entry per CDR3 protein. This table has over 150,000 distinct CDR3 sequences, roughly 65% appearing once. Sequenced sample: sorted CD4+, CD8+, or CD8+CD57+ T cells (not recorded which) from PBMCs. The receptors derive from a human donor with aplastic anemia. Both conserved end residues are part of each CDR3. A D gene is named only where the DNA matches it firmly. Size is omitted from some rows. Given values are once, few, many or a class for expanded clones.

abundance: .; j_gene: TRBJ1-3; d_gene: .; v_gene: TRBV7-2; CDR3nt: TGTGCCAGCAGCTTAGATCTAGGGACGGGCCTATATTTT; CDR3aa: CASSLDLGTGLYF
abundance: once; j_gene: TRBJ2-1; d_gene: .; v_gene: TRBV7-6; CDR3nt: TGTGCCAGCAGCTTAGCACAGTACAATGAGCAGTTCTTC; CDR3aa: CASSLAQYNEQFF
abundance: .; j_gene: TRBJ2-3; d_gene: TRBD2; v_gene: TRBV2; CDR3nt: TGTGCCAGCGGAGTTAGCGGGAGTACAGATACGCAGTATTTT; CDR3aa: CASGVSGSTDTQYF
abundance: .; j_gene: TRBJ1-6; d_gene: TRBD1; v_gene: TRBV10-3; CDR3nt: TGTGCCATCAGTGGGGGGACAGGGGGTTCACCCCTCCACTTT; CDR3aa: CAISGGTGGSPLHF
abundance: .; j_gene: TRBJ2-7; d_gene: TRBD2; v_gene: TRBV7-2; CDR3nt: TGTGCCAGCAGCACCGGGGGGTACTACGAGCAGTACTTC; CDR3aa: CASSTGGYYEQYF
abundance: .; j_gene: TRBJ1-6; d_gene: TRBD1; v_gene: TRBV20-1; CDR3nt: TGCAGTGCGGATAGACAGGGCTCCTATAATTCACCCCTCCACTTT; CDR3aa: CSADRQGSYNSPLHF
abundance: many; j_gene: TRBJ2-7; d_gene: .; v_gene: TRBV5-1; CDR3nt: TGCGCCAGCAGCTACGACATAGGCAACTACGAGCAGTACTTC; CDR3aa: CASSYDIGNYEQYF
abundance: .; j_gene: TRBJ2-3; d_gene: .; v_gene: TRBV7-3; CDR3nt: TGTGCCAGCAGCCCAACAGGATCCCGCACAGATACGCAGTATTTT; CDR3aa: CASSPTGSRTDTQYF
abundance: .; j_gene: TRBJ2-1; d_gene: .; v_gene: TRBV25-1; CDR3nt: TGTGCCAGCACTCCAGGTTCCGGGGAGCAGTTCTTC; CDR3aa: CASTPGSGEQFF
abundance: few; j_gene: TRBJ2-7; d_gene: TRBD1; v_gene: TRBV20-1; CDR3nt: TGCAGTGCTAGTGAGGACAGGGGGCGAGAGCAGTACTTC; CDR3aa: CSASEDRGREQYF
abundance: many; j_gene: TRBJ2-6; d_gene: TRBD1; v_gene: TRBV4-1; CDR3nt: TGCGCCAGCAGCCGAGGTCGTCAGGGGGCTTCGGGGGCCAACGTCCTGACTTTC; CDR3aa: CASSRGRQGASGANVLTF
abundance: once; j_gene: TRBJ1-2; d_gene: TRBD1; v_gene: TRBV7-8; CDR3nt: TGTGCCAGCAGCTACTTGCCGACAGGGGATGGCTACACCTTC; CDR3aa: CASSYLPTGDGYTF
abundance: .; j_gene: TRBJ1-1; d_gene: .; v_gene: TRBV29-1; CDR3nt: TGCAGCGTTGATTCCCAGGGGAAGAGCACTGAAGCTTTCTTT; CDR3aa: CSVDSQGKSTEAFF
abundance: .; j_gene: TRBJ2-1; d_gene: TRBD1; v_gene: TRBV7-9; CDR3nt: TGTGCCACAAGCCGGAGGACAGGCTCCTACAATGAGCAGTTCTTC; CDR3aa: CATSRRTGSYNEQFF
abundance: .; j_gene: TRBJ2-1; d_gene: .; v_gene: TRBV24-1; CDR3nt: TGTGCCACCAGTGACTCCGTAGGAGGGCAGGTCGATGAGCAGTTCTTC; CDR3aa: CATSDSVGGQVDEQFF
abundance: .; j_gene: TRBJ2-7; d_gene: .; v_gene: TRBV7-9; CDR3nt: TGTGCCAGCAGCTTAGCGGCGGGAAGAGCTTCCTACGAGCAGTACTTC; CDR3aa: CASSLAAGRASYEQYF
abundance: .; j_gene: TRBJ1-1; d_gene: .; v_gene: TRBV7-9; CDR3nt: TGTGCCAGCAGCACACAGGGATCCACTGAAGCTTTCTTT; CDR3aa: CASSTQGSTEAFF
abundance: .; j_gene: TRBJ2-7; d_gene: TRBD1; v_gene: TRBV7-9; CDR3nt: TGTGCCAGCAGCTCCCAGACAGGGTACTCCTACGAGCAGTACTTC; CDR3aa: CASSSQTGYSYEQYF
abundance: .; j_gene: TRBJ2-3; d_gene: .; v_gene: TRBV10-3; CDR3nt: TGTGCCATCAGTGAGTCGCCTATAGGGGATACGCAGTATTTT; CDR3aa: CAISESPIGDTQYF
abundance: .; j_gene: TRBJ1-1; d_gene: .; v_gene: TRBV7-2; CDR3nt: TGTGCCAGCAGCTTAGGATGGGAGGCTGAAGCTTTCTTT; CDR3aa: CASSLGWEAEAFF
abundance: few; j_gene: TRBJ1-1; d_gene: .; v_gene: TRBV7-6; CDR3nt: TGTGCCAGCAGCTATGGGGGGCTGGGGACTGAAGCTTTCTTT; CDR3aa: CASSYGGLGTEAFF
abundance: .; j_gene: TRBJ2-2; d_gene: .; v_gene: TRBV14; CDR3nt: TGTGCCAGCAGCCAAACAGGACCGACCGGGGAGCTGTTTTTT; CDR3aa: CASSQTGPTGELFF
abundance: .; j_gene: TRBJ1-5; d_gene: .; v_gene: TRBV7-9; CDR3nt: TGTGCCAGCAGCTTTGAGGGCCAGCCCCAGCATTTT; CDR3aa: CASSFEGQPQHF
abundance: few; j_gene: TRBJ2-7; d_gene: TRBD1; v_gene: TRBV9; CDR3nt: TGTGCCAGCAGCGTGACAGGGGGCGCGGACGAGCAGTACTTC; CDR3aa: CASSVTGGADEQYF
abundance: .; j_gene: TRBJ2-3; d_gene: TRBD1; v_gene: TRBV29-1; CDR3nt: TGCAGCGTTGAGCAGGGGGCAGATACGCAGTATTTT; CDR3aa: CSVEQGADTQYF
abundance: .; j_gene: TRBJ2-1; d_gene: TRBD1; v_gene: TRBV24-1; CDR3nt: TGTGCCACCAGTGATTTGCTTTCGGACAGGGGGCAACTCAATGAGCAGTTCTTC; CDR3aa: CATSDLLSDRGQLNEQFF
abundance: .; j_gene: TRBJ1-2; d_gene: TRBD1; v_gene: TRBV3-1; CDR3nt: TGTGCCAGCAGCCAAGGGTGGGTCCGGGACAGGGTGGAGTGGGAATATGGCTACACCTTC; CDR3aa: CASSQGWVRDRVEWEYGYTF
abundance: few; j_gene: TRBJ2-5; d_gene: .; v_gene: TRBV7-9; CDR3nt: TGTGCCAGCAGCTTAGACCAAGAGACCCAGTACTTC; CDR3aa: CASSLDQETQYF
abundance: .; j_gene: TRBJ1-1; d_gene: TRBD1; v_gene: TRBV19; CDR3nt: TGTGCCAGTATGTATTTACAGGGGGTGAACACTGAAGCTTTCTTT; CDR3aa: CASMYLQGVNTEAFF
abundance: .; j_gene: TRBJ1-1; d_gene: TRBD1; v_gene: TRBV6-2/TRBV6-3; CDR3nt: TGTGCCAGCAGGCGAACAGGGGGCGCTTCTGAAGCTTTCTTT; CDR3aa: CASRRTGGASEAFF
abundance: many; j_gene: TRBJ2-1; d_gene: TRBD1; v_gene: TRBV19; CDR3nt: TGTGCCAGTAGCGAGGGACAGGGGCTTAATGAGCAGTTCTTC; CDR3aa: CASSEGQGLNEQFF
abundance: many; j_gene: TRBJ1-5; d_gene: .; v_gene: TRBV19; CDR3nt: TGTGCCAGTAGTATCCCCCTAGGGGTCAATCAGCCCCAGCATTTT; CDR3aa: CASSIPLGVNQPQHF
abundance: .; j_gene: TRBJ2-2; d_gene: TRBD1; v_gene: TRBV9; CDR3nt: TGTGCCAGCAGCGTATATGCAGGGGGCACCGGGGAGTTGTGTTTT; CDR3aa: CASSVYAGGTGELCF
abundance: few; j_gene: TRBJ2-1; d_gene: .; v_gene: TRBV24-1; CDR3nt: TGTGCCACCAGTGATTTTCCCCGAAGGCAGTTCTTC; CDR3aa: CATSDFPRRQFF
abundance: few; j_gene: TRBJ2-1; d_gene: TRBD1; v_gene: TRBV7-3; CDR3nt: TGTGCCAGCAGGACAACAGGGGGCGCACATGAGCAGTTCTTC; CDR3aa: CASRTTGGAHEQFF
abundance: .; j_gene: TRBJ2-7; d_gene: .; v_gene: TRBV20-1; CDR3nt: TGCAGTGCTAGCCCCGGAACCGCTGAGCAGTACTTC; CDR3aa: CSASPGTAEQYF
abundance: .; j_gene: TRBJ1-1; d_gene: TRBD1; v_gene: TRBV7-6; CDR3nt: TGTGCCAGCAGCCCGGTGACAGGGATGAACACTGAAGCTTTCTTT; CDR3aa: CASSPVTGMNTEAFF
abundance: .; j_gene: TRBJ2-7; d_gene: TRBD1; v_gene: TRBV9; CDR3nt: TGTGCCAGCAGCGTAAATCGACAGGGGAACGAGCAGTACTTC; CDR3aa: CASSVNRQGNEQYF
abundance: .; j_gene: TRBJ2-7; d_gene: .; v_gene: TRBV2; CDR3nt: TGTGCCAGCAGTGAAGGGCAGGTGGGACGTTACGAGCAGTACTTC; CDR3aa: CASSEGQVGRYEQYF
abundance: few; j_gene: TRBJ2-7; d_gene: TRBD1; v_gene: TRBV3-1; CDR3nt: TGTGCCAGCAGCCAAACAGGGGGGCCCATCTACGAGCAGTACTTC; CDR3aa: CASSQTGGPIYEQYF
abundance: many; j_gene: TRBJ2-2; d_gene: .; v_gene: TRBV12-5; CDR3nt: TGTGCTAGTGGTTTGACAGGGACACGGCTCACCGGGGAGCTGTTTTTT; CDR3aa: CASGLTGTRLTGELFF
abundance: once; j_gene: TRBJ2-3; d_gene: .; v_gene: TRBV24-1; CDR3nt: TGTGCCACCAGTGATTTGCTAGGGTATGCGCAGTATTTT; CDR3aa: CATSDLLGYAQYF
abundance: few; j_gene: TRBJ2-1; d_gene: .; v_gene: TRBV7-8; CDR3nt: TGTGCCAGCAGCTTACAGGGGAGCTCCTACAATGAGCAGTTCTTC; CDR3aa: CASSLQGSSYNEQFF
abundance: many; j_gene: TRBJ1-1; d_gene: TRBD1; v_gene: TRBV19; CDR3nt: TGTGCCAGTCGGACAGGGGGTAACACTGAAGCTTTCTTT; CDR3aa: CASRTGGNTEAFF
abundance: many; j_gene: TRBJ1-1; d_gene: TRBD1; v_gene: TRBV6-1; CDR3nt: TGTGCCGGCCAGAGGACAGGGGCTGCTGAAGCTTTCTTT; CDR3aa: CAGQRTGAAEAFF
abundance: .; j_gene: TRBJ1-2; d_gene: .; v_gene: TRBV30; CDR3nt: TGTGCCTGGAGTGGGATGTCCTATGGCTACACCTTC; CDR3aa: CAWSGMSYGYTF